This passage covers 27 T cell receptor beta chains from one sample sequenced in a study of cytotoxic CD8 clonotypes in ibrutinib-treated CLL. Sequenced by immunoSEQ multiplex PCR; TCRdb stores in-frame clones only, minus some. The profile shows hundreds of thousands of clones, just under 80% of them singletons. The sequencing used PBMCs, collected before ibrutinib treatment. All receptors come from a human donor with chronic lymphocytic leukemia.

The chain carries TRBV27 and TRBJ2-1; possible D gene TRBD1, 6 bases. The CDR3 has 17 amino acids. Germline values: CDR1 MNHEY, CDR2 SMNVEV (reference sequence). Between the trimmed V and J ends, which lost 5 bases and 0 bases, there was a span of 17 bases. DNA for the CDR3: TGTGCCAGCAGTACAGGGAAAGGCAGGAGCTCCTACAATGAGCAGTTCTTC. Protein: CASSTGKGRSSYNEQFF.

This rearrangement joins TRBV11-2 to TRBJ1-2; a weak D match, TRBD1 (5 bases). The germline gives CDR1 SGHAT, CDR2 FQNNGV. The CDR3 has 13 residues. Trimming left V 3 bases short and J 5 bases short, with 10 bases between. The CDR3 reads CASSFDRQYGYTF. The DNA for the CDR3 is TGTGCCAGCAGCTTCGACAGACAATATGGCTACACCTTC.

The chain couples TRBV12-5 to TRBJ2-2, with D unclear. Trimming removed 5 bases from V and 7 bases from J, with 11 bases in between. The germline V gene encodes CDR1 LGHNT and CDR2 FRNRAP. The CDR3 contains 13 residues. Here the CDR3 reads CASGPPLIGELFF. DNA of the CDR3: TGTGCTAGTGGTCCCCCTCTCATCGGGGAGCTGTTTTTT. Based on the CDR3 plus reference TRBV12-5 and TRBJ2-2, the full variable domain is DARVTQTPRHKVTEMGQEVTMRCQPILGHNTVFWYRQTMMQGLELLAYFRNRAPLDDSGMPKDRFSAEMPDATLATLKIQPSEPRDSAVYFCASGPPLIGELFFGEGSRLTVL.

The chain links TRBV6-5 to TRBJ2-7; no clear D. Trimming stripped 6 bases from V and 7 bases from J, with 13 bases between. Germline V gives CDR1 MNHEY, CDR2 SVGAGI. The CDR3 totals 12 residues. Here the CDR3 DNA reads TGTGCCAGCAGCCCCAGTTCGCGGGAGCAGTACTTC. Translated, it gives CASSPSSREQYF.

The genes are TRBV2 and TRBJ2-7; TRBD1 matches 9 bases. Germline V gene data show CDR1 as SNHLY and CDR2 as FYNNEI. V trimming: 5 bases; J trimming: 3 bases; junction bases outside the gene matches: 11. The CDR3 has 16 amino acids. The CDR3: CASSNALGTGFYEQYF. The CDR3 region has the DNA TGTGCCAGCAGTAACGCCCTCGGGACAGGGTTCTACGAGCAGTACTTC.

This rearrangement joins TRBV4-2 to TRBJ2-5; TRBD1 matches 8 bases. The CDR3 has 15 amino acids. With V trimmed by 0 bases and J by 4 bases, 4 bases remained unmatched. The germline V gene encodes CDR1 LGHNA and CDR2 YNFKEQ. The CDR3 is CASSQERTGLETQYF. The CDR3 nucleotides read TGTGCCAGCAGCCAAGAAAGGACAGGGTTAGAGACCCAGTACTTC.

J is TRBJ2-7 and V is TRBV11-3; a weak D match, TRBD2 (5 bases). Trimming stripped 6 bases from V and 2 bases from J, with 17 bases between. The CDR3 extends over 15 amino acids. Germline V gives CDR1 SGHNT, CDR2 YENEEA. The CDR3, as DNA: TGTGCCAGCAGTCTCCGTGGTGGGGAGACCTACGAGCAGTACTTC. Its translation: CASSLRGGETYEQYF.

This clone was recorded at least ten times. The rearrangement joins TRBV11-2 to TRBJ2-1; 8 positions match TRBD2. The V gene end was trimmed by 4 bases and the J gene end by 9 bases; junction bases not matched to a gene: 8. The germline V gene has CDR1 SGHAT and CDR2 FQNNGV. CDR3 length: 14 amino acids. The chain's CDR3 is CASSSGLAGSEQFF. CDR3 sequence (DNA): TGTGCCAGCAGCTCCGGACTAGCCGGGAGTGAGCAGTTCTTC.

This clone occurred a few times. Other DNA sequences in this specimen translate into the identical CDR3. This CDR3 is CAWRTSGSSYEQYF. In DNA, the CDR3 is TGTGCCTGGAGAACTAGCGGGAGCTCCTACGAGCAGTACTTC. The chain uses TRBV30 and TRBJ2-7; 11 nucleotides line up with TRBD2. CDR1 is GTSNPN and CDR2 is SVGIG in the germline V gene (reference sequence). The CDR3 length is 14 residues. J lost 0 bases, V lost 3 bases, and 1 base had no gene match.

The chain couples TRBV2 to TRBJ1-2; a weak D match, TRBD1 (6 bases). The CDR3 length is 14 residues. Germline CDR1 is SNHLY and CDR2 is FYNNEI. The germline V and J ends were trimmed by 6 bases and 2 bases, with 13 bases remaining between them. The CDR3 region has the DNA TGTGCCAGCAGCCCGGGGAGGGGGAACTATGGCTACACCTTC. Protein product: CASSPGRGNYGYTF. Complete variable domain (other parts from reference TRBV2 and TRBJ1-2): EPEVTQTPSHQVTQMGQEVILRCVPISNHLYFYWYRQILGQKVEFLVSFYNNEISEKSEIFDDQFSVERPDGSNFTLKIRSTKLEDSAMYFCASSPGRGNYGYTFGSGTRLTVV.

This chain connects TRBV25-1 to TRBJ2-7, with D unresolved. The V gene lost 3 bases and the J gene lost 4 bases, with 13 bases spanning the gap. Germline CDR1 and CDR2: MGHDK and SYGVNS. The CDR3 runs 14 residues. The CDR3 nucleotides are TGTGCCAGCAGTGACTCAGGCGGTCGGTACGAGCAGTACTTC. Translation: CASSDSGGRYEQYF.

This sequence joins TRBV4-1 and TRBJ2-7; a weak D match, TRBD1 (5 bases). V shed 6 bases and J shed 5 bases, with 17 bases lying between them. The CDR3 has 14 residues. The V gene's germline CDR1 is MGHRA and CDR2 YSYEKL. The CDR3 region has the DNA TGCGCCAGCAGTCCCAGGGAAGGGCTCCACGAGCAGTACTTC. Its protein product is CASSPREGLHEQYF.

The chain combines TRBV6-5 with TRBJ2-5; no definite D call. The CDR3 runs 14 residues. Germline V gives CDR1 MNHEY, CDR2 SVGAGI. The germline V and J ends were trimmed by 2 bases and 2 bases, with 9 bases remaining between them. The chain's CDR3 is CASSYLASQETQYF. In DNA, the CDR3 is TGTGCCAGCAGTTACCTGGCGTCTCAAGAGACCCAGTACTTC.

A remark on this clone: In the same sample, other DNA sequences code for this CDR3. The chain couples TRBV20-1 to TRBJ2-7, with 7 nucleotides matching TRBD1. The CDR3 is made up of 11 amino acids. V dropped 5 bases and J dropped 3; count of bases not matched to a gene: 1. CDR1 DFQATT and CDR2 SNEGSKA come from the germline V gene (reference sequence). CDR3: CSARDSYEQYF. For the CDR3, the DNA is TGCAGTGCTCGGGACAGCTACGAGCAGTACTTC.

The chain uses TRBV19 and TRBJ1-5; 7 bases agree with TRBD1. The V gene's germline CDR1 is LNHDA and CDR2 SQIVND (reference sequence). V was pared by 7 bases and J by 7 bases, with 10 bases of the junction left unmatched. This CDR3 is 14 amino acids long. In nucleotides, the CDR3 is TGTGCCAGTAACCCTACAGGGGAGGTGCAGCCCCAGCATTTT. Protein sequence: CASNPTGEVQPQHF. The complete variable domain, with remaining parts taken from reference TRBV19 and TRBJ1-5, reads DGGITQSPKYLFRKEGQNVTLSCEQNLNHDAMYWYRQDPGQGLRLIYYSQIVNDFQKGDIAEGYSVSREKKESFPLTVTSAQKNPTAFYLCASNPTGEVQPQHFGDGTRLSIL.

Only a few counts were recorded for this clone. The chain uses TRBV30 and TRBJ2-7; D is undetermined. Looked up from germline, CDR1 is GTSNPN and CDR2 is SVGIG (reference sequence). This CDR3 is built from 12 residues. Deletions cut 4 bases from V and 5 bases from J, with 12 bases between. This CDR3 is CAWTSGTHEQYF. DNA of the CDR3: TGTGCCTGGACCTCCGGAACCCACGAGCAGTACTTC.

This chain uses TRBV2 with TRBJ2-1, with 10 bases matching TRBD1. CDR3 size: 13 residues. V lost 8 bases and J lost 7; bases outside the gene matches: 5. Germline lookup yields CDR1 SNHLY and CDR2 FYNNEI. This CDR3 reads CASRGQGGNEQFF. CDR3 DNA: TGTGCCAGCCGCGGACAGGGGGGGAATGAGCAGTTCTTC.

The genes are TRBV6-6 and TRBJ1-1, with 9 bases lining up with TRBD1. Germline CDR1 reads MNHNY; CDR2 reads SVGAGI (reference sequence). The CDR3 runs to 15 residues. V was pared by 5 bases and J by 4 bases, with 8 bases of the junction left unmatched. The CDR3 sequence: CASSDPQGAGTEAFF. For the CDR3, the DNA is TGTGCCAGCAGTGACCCACAGGGGGCGGGCACTGAAGCTTTCTTT.

This clone turned up a few times. The chain joins TRBV20-1 to TRBJ2-1; no firm D call. Trimming shortened V by 1 base and J by 6 bases, and 4 bases separated the two germline ends. The CDR3 loop spans 11 amino acids. Germline V gene sequence: CDR1 DFQATT, CDR2 SNEGSKA (reference sequence). The DNA for the CDR3 is TGCAGTGCTAGAGCGCTCAATGAGCAGTTCTTC. It codes for CSARALNEQFF.

The rearrangement links TRBV6-5 to TRBJ2-5; the match to TRBD2 covers 10 bases. The germline gives CDR1 MNHEY, CDR2 SVGAGI. V shed 10 bases and J 4 bases; nucleotides not matched to a gene: 6. CDR3 length: 13 residues. The CDR3 sequence is CAISAGGPETQYF. CDR3 coding DNA: TGTGCCATCTCAGCGGGAGGGCCAGAGACCCAGTACTTC.

The chain combines TRBV15 with TRBJ2-7; D ambiguous. Germline CDR1 is LNHNV and CDR2 is YYDKDF (reference sequence). CDR3 length: 14 amino acids. Trimming removed 1 base from V and 0 bases from J, with 7 bases in between. As DNA, the CDR3 is TGTGCCACCAGCAGAGTCGTTTACTCCTACGAGCAGTACTTC. Protein product: CATSRVVYSYEQYF.

The rearrangement joins TRBV30 to TRBJ1-1; tentatively, D is TRBD1 (5 bases). This CDR3 spans 14 amino acids. V shed 2 bases and J shed 5 bases, with 15 bases lying between them. The germline V gene has CDR1 GTSNPN and CDR2 SVGIG (reference sequence). The CDR3 loop reads CAWSRDPDGTEAFF. In DNA, the CDR3 is TGTGCCTGGAGTAGGGACCCCGACGGGACTGAAGCTTTCTTT.

The chain carries TRBV5-6 and TRBJ2-7, with TRBD2 matching 11 bases. The ends lost 3 bases at V and 2 bases at J; junction bases unmatched: 1. Germline CDR1 reads SGHDT; CDR2 reads YYEEEE. The CDR3 totals 14 residues. The CDR3: CASSWGLAAYEQYF. CDR3 sequence (DNA): TGTGCCAGCAGCTGGGGACTAGCGGCCTACGAGCAGTACTTC.

The chain links TRBV6-5 to TRBJ2-2; the match to TRBD2 covers 8 bases. The CDR3 runs 16 residues. In germline, CDR1 is MNHEY, CDR2 SVGAGI. Trimming took 0 bases from V and 6 from J; bases not matched to a gene: 6. The CDR3 spells CASSYSGGRRPGELFF. In DNA form, the CDR3 reads TGTGCCAGCAGTTACTCTGGCGGGAGGCGTCCCGGGGAGCTGTTTTTT.

Only a few counts were recorded for this clone. The J gene is TRBJ2-1, the V gene TRBV2; TRBD1 aligns across 7 bases. The CDR3 is made up of 16 amino acids. Germline loops: CDR1 SNHLY, CDR2 FYNNEI. The V and J ends lost 8 bases and 7 bases, in that order; junction bases with no gene match: 17. The chain's CDR3 is CASPQGRTGTENEQFF. In DNA form, the CDR3 reads TGTGCCAGCCCTCAAGGAAGGACAGGTACAGAGAATGAGCAGTTCTTC. The whole variable domain, filled in from reference TRBV2 and TRBJ2-1, reads EPEVTQTPSHQVTQMGQEVILRCVPISNHLYFYWYRQILGQKVEFLVSFYNNEISEKSEIFDDQFSVERPDGSNFTLKIRSTKLEDSAMYFCASPQGRTGTENEQFFGPGTRLTVL.

V usage is TRBV4-1 and J usage is TRBJ2-5, with 12 bases matching TRBD2. Germline loops: CDR1 MGHRA, CDR2 YSYEKL. J was trimmed by 4 bases and V by 4 bases; bases with no gene match: 13. CDR3 length equals 18 residues. The CDR3 loop reads CASSPQTSGSPLGETQYF. The DNA for the CDR3 is TGCGCCAGCAGCCCCCAGACTAGCGGGAGTCCTTTGGGAGAGACCCAGTACTTC.

V is TRBV12-1 and J is TRBJ2-7; the table's D call, TRBD1, was not checked against the DNA. TRBV12-1 is flagged as a pseudogene. This CDR3 comprises 13 residues. CDR3 in amino acids: CASRPWTSYEQYF. The CDR3, as DNA: TGTGCCAGCAGACCCTGGACAAGCTACGAGCAGTACTTC.